This T cell receptor beta chain was documented in a study of OX40 agonist ivuxolimab in advanced cancers. Assay used: immunoSEQ multiplex PCR; TCRdb lists only in-frame clones, some missing. The sample shows roughly 80,000 clones, 85% of them seen only once. Autoimmune disease history or systemic immunosuppression excluded patients. This CDR3 spans 15 amino acids. V shed 0 bases and J 2 bases; nucleotides not matched to a gene: 3. CDR1 and CDR2 from the germline V gene are MNHEY and SVGAGI. As concerns this clone: Its antigen is unidentified.

Study-level results: CD8+ T cells averaged more expanded clones than CD4+.

This rearrangement joins TRBV6-5 to TRBJ1-2, with 7 positions matching TRBD1. The sequence was collected from an adult with an advanced solid tumor such as melanoma, head and neck, liver or kidney cancer. Here the sequenced sample was CD4+ or CD8+ T cells sorted from blood, taken in a trial of the OX40 agonist ivuxolimab. The CDR3 sequence is CASSYSTGTNYGYTF. DNA of the CDR3: TGTGCCAGCAGTTACTCGACAGGGACAAACTATGGCTACACCTTC.